This TCR beta chain was identified in a study of cytomegalovirus exposure and HLA in healthy donors. The wider study: Among the approximately 370 donors who were genotyped, about 86% fell in the genetic ancestry cluster that is associated with self-reported Caucasian donors.

This CDR3 region has 14 residues. The V gene end was trimmed by 8 bases and the J gene end by 6 bases; junction bases not matched to a gene: 7. Germline V gives CDR1 MNHEY, CDR2 SMNVEV (reference sequence). Study-wide results and limits: A later analysis found that most CMV-associated TCR beta chains appeared HLA-restricted. For TCR beta chains, V- and J-gene trimming was later linked to a missense DCLRE1C variant. Within an earlier analysis, most TCR beta V segments proved productive either about 87% or about 30% of the time.

As for this clone: The antigen remains undetermined.

The PCR made use of 60 Vbeta and 13 Jbeta primers. The assay was immunoSEQ multiplex PCR, and TCRdb's table has in-frame clones only and misses some. The profile shows over 130,000 clones, 70% to 80% of them singletons. This chain uses TRBV27 with TRBJ1-5, with 10 bases that match TRBD1. Sample: PBMCs. The clonotype was recovered from a man aged 50 to 59 in good health and CMV-seropositive. The CDR3 region is CASGPDRGRQPQHF. In DNA, the CDR3 is TGTGCCAGCGGCCCCGACAGGGGGCGTCAGCCCCAGCATTTT.